This TCR beta chain was captured in a study of T cells in Graves' hyperthyroidism and ophthalmopathy. Study information: Peripheral blood draws took place at initial diagnosis, ahead of any treatment.

The CDR3 sequence is 14 residues long. Germline values: CDR1 MNHEY, CDR2 SMNVEV (reference sequence). Trimming left V 6 bases short and J 3 bases short, with 9 bases between. TCR beta CDR3 regions were amplified from RNA transcripts. HTBI primers were employed in a first-round RT-PCR of the TCR CDR3. From the multiplex PCR reads, TCRdb called clonotypes with MiXCR, one entry per CDR3 protein. The data contain some 600,000 distinct CDR3 sequences, approximately 13% of them singletons. This clonotype was seen many times. Its antigen is undetermined. The study's findings and limits: Most clonotypes expanded in the thyroid (above 0.001) were also present in blood.

Orbital computed tomography, thyroid ultrasound, serum thyroxine and TRAb, and clinical symptoms together informed the diagnoses. Initially, at the first diagnosis of hyperthyroidism and before any ophthalmopathy symptoms, blood was sampled. The rearrangement joins TRBV27 to TRBJ2-6; TRBD2 is a possible D gene (6 bases). The sequencing sample was made of blood. This TCR came from a woman in her 30s with Graves' hyperthyroidism that later progressed to Graves' ophthalmopathy. CDR3 sequence reads: CASREGLGANVLTF. CDR3 sequence (DNA): TGTGCCAGCAGGGAGGGGCTTGGGGCCAACGTCCTGACTTTC. The full variable domain, with the rest looked up from reference TRBV27 and TRBJ2-6, is EAQVTQNPRYLITVTGKKLTVTCSQNMNHEYMSWYRQDPGLGLRQIYYSMNVEVTDKGDVPEGYKVSRKEKRNFPLILESPSPNQTSLYFCASREGLGANVLTFGAGSRLTVL.